This T cell receptor beta chain was obtained from a study of cytomegalovirus exposure and HLA in healthy donors. This clone was picked up a small number of times. V lost 7 bases and J lost 2, with 15 bases in between. Germline assignment: CDR1 SEHNR and CDR2 FQNEAQ (reference sequence). This CDR3 is 14 amino acids long. The PCR ran on 60 Vbeta and 13 Jbeta primers. Only in-frame clones appear in the TCRdb table, and some are missing; sequencing was by immunoSEQ multiplex PCR. The sample has more than 110,000 clones; around 80% are singletons. What was sequenced was PBMCs. The chain couples TRBV7-9 to TRBJ2-7; D possibly corresponds to TRBD2 (5 bases). This receptor was identified in a man aged 40-55 years in good health and CMV-seropositive. The CDR3 coding sequence is TGTGCCAGCACCCCACGGGGTGTCCCCTACGAGCAGTACTTC. Amino acid sequence: CASTPRGVPYEQYF.